One and the same sample provided the 13 T cell receptor beta chains below, sequenced in a study of CD8 T cells in Susac syndrome. RNA in amounts of roughly 0.5 to 1 ug was reverse transcribed with random hexamers. TCRdb re-called the immunoSEQ multiplex PCR reads through MiXCR, storing one row per CDR3 protein. The sample has some 120,000 distinct CDR3 sequences; 90% to 95% are singletons. Sequencing input: CD4+ T cells from PBMCs. The source is a human donor in good health.

The rearrangement links TRBV24-1 to TRBJ1-1; D gene uncertain. This CDR3 is built from 14 residues. Germline values: CDR1 KGHDR, CDR2 SFDVKD. Deletions cut 5 bases from V and 4 bases from J, with 13 bases between. As DNA, the CDR3 is TGTGCCACCAGTGGATCCGGGAGTGGCACTGAAGCTTTCTTT. This translates into CATSGSGSGTEAFF.

The chain joins TRBV20-1 to TRBJ1-1, with 9 bases aligning to TRBD1. CDR3 length: 13 amino acids. In germline, CDR1 is DFQATT, CDR2 SNEGSKA (reference sequence). V trimming: 5 bases; J trimming: 3 bases; junction bases outside the gene matches: 4. The CDR3 DNA reads as TGCAGTGCTCCGGGACAGGGTGACACTGAAGCTTTCTTT. Protein product: CSAPGQGDTEAFF.

The chain recombines TRBV2 with TRBJ2-1; D is ambiguous. V lost 0 bases to trimming and J lost 3 bases, with 6 bases between them. Germline loops: CDR1 SNHLY, CDR2 FYNNEI. The CDR3 has 14 residues. The CDR3 DNA is TGTGCCAGCAGTGAAGCGACTGGCTACAATGAGCAGTTCTTC. This gives the protein CASSEATGYNEQFF.

V and J are TRBV29-1 and TRBJ2-5; 7 bases agree with TRBD2. CDR1 is SQVTM and CDR2 is ANQGSEA in the germline V gene. This CDR3 region has 12 residues. J lost 5 bases, V lost 6 bases, and 6 bases had no gene match. For the CDR3, the DNA is TGCAGCGTACGTGGGGGGGAGGAGACCCAGTACTTC. Its protein product is CSVRGGEETQYF.

The genes are TRBV10-3 and TRBJ1-4; D unclear. The CDR3 runs 14 residues. V lost 4 bases to trimming and J lost 8 bases, with 14 bases between them. Germline CDR1 reads ENHRY; CDR2 reads SYGVKD. The CDR3 is CAISGGRGDEKLFF. The CDR3 DNA is TGTGCCATCAGTGGAGGGCGTGGAGACGAAAAACTGTTTTTT.

The rearrangement joins TRBV4-2 to TRBJ2-3, with 8 nucleotides matching TRBD2. This CDR3 region has 15 residues. V dropped 2 bases and J dropped 2; count of bases not matched to a gene: 3. In germline, CDR1 is LGHNA, CDR2 YNFKEQ. The CDR3 reads CASSQPGLDTDTQYF. The CDR3 DNA reads TGTGCCAGCAGCCAACCGGGACTAGACACAGATACGCAGTATTTT.

The genes are TRBV14 and TRBJ2-5; no definite D call. Trimming stripped 3 bases from V and 5 bases from J, with 4 bases between. The CDR3 is made up of 11 amino acids. CDR1 and CDR2 from the germline V gene are SGHDN and FVKESK. Written as DNA, the CDR3 is TGTGCCAGCAGCCACCTCGAGACCCAGTACTTC. Encoded protein: CASSHLETQYF.

CDR3 DNA sequence: TGCGCCAGCAGCTTTGGAGACCCCAGCAATCAGCCCCAGCATTTT. Protein sequence: CASSFGDPSNQPQHF. J is TRBJ1-5 and V is TRBV5-1, with D hard to call. V was cut by 2 bases and J by 1 base, with 10 bases left in between. The CDR3 runs to 15 residues. Per germline, CDR1 SGHRS and CDR2 YFSETQ.

The chain combines TRBV28 with TRBJ2-3; 14 positions match TRBD2. V dropped 11 bases and J dropped 4; count of bases not matched to a gene: 11. The CDR3 sequence is 16 residues long. The germline V gene has CDR1 MDHEN and CDR2 SYDVKM. The CDR3: CAGGTSGSRQADTQYF. CDR3 nucleotide sequence: TGTGCCGGCGGGACTAGCGGGAGTCGCCAGGCAGATACGCAGTATTTT. Together with reference TRBV28 and TRBJ2-3, the CDR3 gives the full variable domain: DVKVTQSSRYLVKRTGEKVFLECVQDMDHENMFWYRQDPGLGLRLIYFSYDVKMKEKGDIPEGYSVSREKKERFSLILESASTNQTSMYLCAGGTSGSRQADTQYFGPGTRLTVL.

This chain links TRBV19 with TRBJ1-5, with D possibly matching TRBD1 (5 bases). The germline gives CDR1 LNHDA, CDR2 SQIVND (reference sequence). Trimming took 4 bases from V and 1 from J, leaving 11 bases between them. The CDR3 is 15 residues long. The DNA of the CDR3 is TGTGCCAGTAGTACCCGGGACCGCAGCAATCAGCCCCAGCATTTT. Amino acids: CASSTRDRSNQPQHF.

The chain recombines TRBV7-2 with TRBJ2-7; possibly TRBD2 for D (6 bases). Trimming removed 7 bases from V and 4 bases from J, with 20 bases in between. Germline CDR1 and CDR2: SGHTA and FQGNSA. The CDR3 is 15 amino acids. The CDR3 DNA reads as TGTGCCAGCACCCGCCGCCGGGACTTCCCATACGAGCAGTACTTC. Protein product: CASTRRRDFPYEQYF.

The chain combines TRBV19 with TRBJ1-5; TRBD1 matches 9 bases. Germline V gene sequence: CDR1 LNHDA, CDR2 SQIVND (reference sequence). The junction had 7 bases not matched to a gene; V was cut back by 3 bases and J by 7 bases. The CDR3 is 15 amino acids. For the CDR3, the DNA is TGTGCCAGTAGTATGCGGGACAGGGTCGGACAGCCCCAGCATTTT. The encoded protein is CASSMRDRVGQPQHF.

The chain recombines TRBV25-1 with TRBJ1-5, with D possibly being TRBD1 (5 bases). V was shortened by 4 bases and J by 4 bases, with 17 bases between the two germline ends. The V gene's germline CDR1 is MGHDK and CDR2 SYGVNS. This CDR3 region has 16 residues. CDR3 loop: CASSGARAGGNQPQHF. The CDR3 DNA sequence: TGTGCCAGCAGTGGGGCGAGGGCCGGGGGTAATCAGCCCCAGCATTTT.